The present TCR beta chain was sequenced within a study of tumor and adjacent non-tumor tissue in lung cancer listed by TCRdb under 2018. Regarding the complete study: Of the cohort, around eleven patients had adenocarcinoma, 2 had squamous cell carcinoma and 1 had small cell lung cancer. The 15 enrolled patients, of whom around ten were men and 5 were women, were aged about 31 to 85 years and were diagnosed with TNM stage I to III disease. In total, sequencing yielded 95 million to 150 million productive TCRbeta reads, which works out to an average of around 4.2 million reads per sample. Bulk TCRbeta repertoires were compared between lung tumor tissue and matched distant non-tumor lung tissue obtained from more than twelve lung cancer patients. For each patient, one tumor sample and one normal lung sample were taken, giving approximately 30 paired specimens that underwent TCRbeta CDR3 sequencing.

Overall study outcomes, separate from this receptor: Because peripheral blood was not sequenced, the blood TCRbeta repertoires of the lung cancer patients in the study went unexamined. The top 100 clones accounted for a significantly larger cumulative portion of the repertoire in normal lung than in tumor tissue. Tumor tissue showed significantly greater TCR diversity (inverse Simpson) than normal lung tissue (approximately 430 vs 150, P = 0.0075, Mann-Whitney U test). Neither the sequencing platform nor unique molecular identifiers are named or mentioned anywhere in the methods. Only approximately 14 patients were included in the cohort, and the need for larger samples and more detailed clinical data was noted by the authors. Significantly higher TCR diversity was found in younger patients, and higher tumor TCR diversity was associated with shorter overall and disease-free survival.

The CDR3 runs 12 residues from the cysteine to the phenylalanine. CDR3 DNA is the only sequence kept; it has 36 bases, read in frame from the first base. CDR1 and CDR2 (MDHEN, SYDVKM) derive from the germline V gene. In the case of this clonotype: The antigen it binds to is not known. Just one base apart from a much larger clone, this may be a read error.

RNA was isolated from bulk, unsorted tissue, and RNA quality was assessed with a NanoDrop ND-1000 and an Agilent 2100. The donors were newly diagnosed lung cancer patients admitted for thoracic surgery in China from August to November 2014 who had not received prior chemotherapy. Patients who had received previous radiotherapy or chemotherapy, or who had another concurrent cancer, were excluded from the study. Pieces of surgical tissue measuring roughly 1-2.2 cm3 were kept in RNAlater solution and held at -80 degrees C until needed. Libraries came from multiplex PCR. The instrument given in TCRdb is Illumina HiSeq 2500. TCRbeta libraries were built by three rounds of nested PCR using primers (Table S4), following protocols modified from ARM-PCR. Before sequencing, PCR products of 200-500 bp were cut from the gel and purified using the QIAquick gel extraction kit. The paper's processing steps were these. Reads were cleaned with Trimmomatic, merged with FLASH into complete CDR3 sequences, and assigned to V(D)J germline segments with MiTCR. VDJtools was used to compute clonal diversity as the inverse Simpson's index. In-frame sequences lacking a premature stop codon were counted as productive reads. TCRdb redid the processing of the public reads, applying fastp at Q25 and MiXCR, and retained in-frame beta chains. Each CDR3 protein appears once, grouped with its most common genes and DNA. What appears here as the V and J calls and clone size reflects TCRdb's work, not the paper's. This sample comprises more than 85,000 distinct CDR3 sequences, around 82% of them detected only once. Together, the top ten hold roughly 20% of the sample.

The rearranged chain carries TRBV28 and TRBJ1-6; no D gene can be assigned with confidence. Material: lung tumor tissue. This TCR came from a man between 65 and 79 years old with non-small cell lung cancer. The DNA sequence is as follows: TGTACCAGCAGGATGCCTTACTCACCCCTCCACTTT. This is translated as CTSRMPYSPLHF.